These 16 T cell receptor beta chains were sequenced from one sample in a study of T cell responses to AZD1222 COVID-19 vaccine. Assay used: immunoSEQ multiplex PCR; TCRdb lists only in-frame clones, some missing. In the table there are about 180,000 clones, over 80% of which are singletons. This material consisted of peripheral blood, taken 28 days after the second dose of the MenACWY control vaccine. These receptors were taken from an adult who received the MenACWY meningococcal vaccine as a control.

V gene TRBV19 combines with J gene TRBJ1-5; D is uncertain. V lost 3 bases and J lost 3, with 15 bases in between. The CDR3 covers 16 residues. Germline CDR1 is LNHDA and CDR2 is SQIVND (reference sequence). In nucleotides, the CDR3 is TGTGCCAGTAGTATGCCCTCGAGGCAGGTCAATCAGCCCCAGCATTTT. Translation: CASSMPSRQVNQPQHF.

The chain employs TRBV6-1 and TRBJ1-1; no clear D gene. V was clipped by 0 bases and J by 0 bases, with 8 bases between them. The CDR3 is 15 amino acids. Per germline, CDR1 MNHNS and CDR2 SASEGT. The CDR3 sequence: CASSEAPGLNTEAFF. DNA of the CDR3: TGTGCCAGCAGTGAAGCTCCGGGATTGAACACTGAAGCTTTCTTT.

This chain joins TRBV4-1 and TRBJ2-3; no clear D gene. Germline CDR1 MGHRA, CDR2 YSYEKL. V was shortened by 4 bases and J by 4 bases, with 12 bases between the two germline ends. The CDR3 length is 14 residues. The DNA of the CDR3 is TGCGCCAGCAGCCTGACTCGTTTCTCAGATACGCAGTATTTT. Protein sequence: CASSLTRFSDTQYF.

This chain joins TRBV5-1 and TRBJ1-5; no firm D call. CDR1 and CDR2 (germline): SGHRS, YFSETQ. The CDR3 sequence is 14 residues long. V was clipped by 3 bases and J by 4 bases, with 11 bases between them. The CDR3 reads CASSSGTANQPQHF. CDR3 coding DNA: TGCGCCAGCAGCTCCGGAACGGCGAATCAGCCCCAGCATTTT. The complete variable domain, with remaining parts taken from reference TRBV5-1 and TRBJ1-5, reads KAGVTQTPRYLIKTRGQQVTLSCSPISGHRSVSWYQQTPGQGLQFLFEYFSETQRNKGNFPGRFSGRQFSNSRSEMNVSTLELGDSALYLCASSSGTANQPQHFGDGTRLSIL.

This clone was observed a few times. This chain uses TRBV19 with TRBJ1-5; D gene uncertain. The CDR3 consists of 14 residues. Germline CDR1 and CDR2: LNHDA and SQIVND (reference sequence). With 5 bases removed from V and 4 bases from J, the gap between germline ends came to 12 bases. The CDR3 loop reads CASSDRAANQPQHF. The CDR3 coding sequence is TGTGCCAGTAGTGACCGGGCAGCTAATCAGCCCCAGCATTTT.

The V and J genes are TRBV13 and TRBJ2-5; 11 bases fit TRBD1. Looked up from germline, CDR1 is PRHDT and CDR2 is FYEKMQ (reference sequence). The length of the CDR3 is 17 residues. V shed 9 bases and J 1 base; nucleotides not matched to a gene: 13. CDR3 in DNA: TGTGCCAGTAGGGTCCGCGGACAGGGGGCCCCCCAAGAGACCCAGTACTTC. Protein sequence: CASRVRGQGAPQETQYF.

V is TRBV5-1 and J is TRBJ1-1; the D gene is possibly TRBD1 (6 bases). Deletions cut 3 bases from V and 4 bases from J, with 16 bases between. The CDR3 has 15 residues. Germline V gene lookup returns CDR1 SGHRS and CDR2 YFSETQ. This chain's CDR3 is CASSSLGRGSTEAFF. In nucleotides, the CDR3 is TGCGCCAGCAGCTCCCTGGGTAGGGGGAGCACTGAAGCTTTCTTT. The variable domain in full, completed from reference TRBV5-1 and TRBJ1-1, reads KAGVTQTPRYLIKTRGQQVTLSCSPISGHRSVSWYQQTPGQGLQFLFEYFSETQRNKGNFPGRFSGRQFSNSRSEMNVSTLELGDSALYLCASSSLGRGSTEAFFGQGTRLTVV.

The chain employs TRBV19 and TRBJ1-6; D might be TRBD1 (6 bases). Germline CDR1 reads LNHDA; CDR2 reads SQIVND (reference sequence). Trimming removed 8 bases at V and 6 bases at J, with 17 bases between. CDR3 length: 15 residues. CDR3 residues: CASRTQGSVNSPLHF. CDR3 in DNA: TGTGCCAGTCGGACACAGGGATCGGTTAATTCACCCCTCCACTTT. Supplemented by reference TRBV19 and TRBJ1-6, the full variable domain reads DGGITQSPKYLFRKEGQNVTLSCEQNLNHDAMYWYRQDPGQGLRLIYYSQIVNDFQKGDIAEGYSVSREKKESFPLTVTSAQKNPTAFYLCASRTQGSVNSPLHFGNGTRLTVT.

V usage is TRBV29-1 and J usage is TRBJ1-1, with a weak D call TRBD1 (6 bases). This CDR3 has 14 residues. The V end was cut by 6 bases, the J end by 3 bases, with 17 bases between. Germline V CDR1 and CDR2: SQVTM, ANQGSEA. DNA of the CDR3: TGCAGCGTGGGAAACAGGGTCTTGGACACTGAAGCTTTCTTT. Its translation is CSVGNRVLDTEAFF.

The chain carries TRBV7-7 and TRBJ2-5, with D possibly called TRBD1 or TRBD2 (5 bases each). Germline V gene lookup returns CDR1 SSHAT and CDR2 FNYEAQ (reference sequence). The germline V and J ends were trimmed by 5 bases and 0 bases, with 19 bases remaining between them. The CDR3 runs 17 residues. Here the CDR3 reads CASSRRSTAGNQETQYF. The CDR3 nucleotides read TGTGCCAGCAGCCGGAGGTCAACGGCAGGGAACCAAGAGACCCAGTACTTC.

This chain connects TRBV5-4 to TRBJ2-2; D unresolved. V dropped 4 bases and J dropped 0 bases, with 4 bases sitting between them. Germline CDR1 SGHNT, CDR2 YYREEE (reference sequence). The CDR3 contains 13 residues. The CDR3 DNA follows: TGTGCCAGCAGCGCACCGAACACCGGGGAGCTGTTTTTT. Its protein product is CASSAPNTGELFF. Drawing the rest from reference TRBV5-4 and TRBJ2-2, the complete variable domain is ETGVTQSPTHLIKTRGQQVTLRCSSQSGHNTVSWYQQALGQGPQFIFQYYREEENGRGNFPPRFSGLQFPNYSSELNVNALELDDSALYLCASSAPNTGELFFGEGSRLTVL.

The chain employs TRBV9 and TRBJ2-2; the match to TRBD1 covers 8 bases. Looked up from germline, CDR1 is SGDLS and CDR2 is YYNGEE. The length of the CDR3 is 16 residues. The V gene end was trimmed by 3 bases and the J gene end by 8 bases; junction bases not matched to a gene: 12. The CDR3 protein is CASSATGALQEGELFF. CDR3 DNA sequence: TGTGCCAGCAGCGCGACAGGGGCCCTACAGGAAGGGGAGCTGTTTTTT.

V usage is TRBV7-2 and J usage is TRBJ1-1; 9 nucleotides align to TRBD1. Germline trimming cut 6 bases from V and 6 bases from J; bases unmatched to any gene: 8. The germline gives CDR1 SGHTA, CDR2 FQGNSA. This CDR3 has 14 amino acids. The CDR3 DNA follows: TGTGCCAGCAGTCCCGGGACAGGGAGGGCTGAAGCTTTCTTT. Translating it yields CASSPGTGRAEAFF. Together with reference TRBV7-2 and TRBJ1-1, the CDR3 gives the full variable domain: GAGVSQSPSNKVTEKGKDVELRCDPISGHTALYWYRQSLGQGLEFLIYFQGNSAPDKSGLPSDRFSAERTGGSVSTLTIQRTQQEDSAVYLCASSPGTGRAEAFFGQGTRLTVV.

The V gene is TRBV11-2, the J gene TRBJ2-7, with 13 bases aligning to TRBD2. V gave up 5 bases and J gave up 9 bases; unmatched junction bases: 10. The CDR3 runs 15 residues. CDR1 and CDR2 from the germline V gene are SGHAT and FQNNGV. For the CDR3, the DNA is TGTGCCAGCAGCACCGCCCGGACTAGCGGGGGTGTGCAGTACTTC. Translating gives CASSTARTSGGVQYF.

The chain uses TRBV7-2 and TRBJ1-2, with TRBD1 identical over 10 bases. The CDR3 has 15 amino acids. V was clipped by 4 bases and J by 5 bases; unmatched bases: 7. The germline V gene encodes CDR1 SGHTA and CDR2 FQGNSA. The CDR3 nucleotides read TGTGCCAGCAGCTCGGCCGGACAGGGGGGTTATGGCTACACCTTC. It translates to CASSSAGQGGYGYTF.

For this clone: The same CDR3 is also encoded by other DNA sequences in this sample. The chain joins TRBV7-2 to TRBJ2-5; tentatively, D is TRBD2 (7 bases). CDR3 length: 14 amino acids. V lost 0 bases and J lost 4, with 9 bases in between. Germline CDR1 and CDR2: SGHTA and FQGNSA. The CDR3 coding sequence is TGTGCCAGCAGCTTAGCGGGGGGGCGAGAGACCCAGTACTTC. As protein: CASSLAGGRETQYF.